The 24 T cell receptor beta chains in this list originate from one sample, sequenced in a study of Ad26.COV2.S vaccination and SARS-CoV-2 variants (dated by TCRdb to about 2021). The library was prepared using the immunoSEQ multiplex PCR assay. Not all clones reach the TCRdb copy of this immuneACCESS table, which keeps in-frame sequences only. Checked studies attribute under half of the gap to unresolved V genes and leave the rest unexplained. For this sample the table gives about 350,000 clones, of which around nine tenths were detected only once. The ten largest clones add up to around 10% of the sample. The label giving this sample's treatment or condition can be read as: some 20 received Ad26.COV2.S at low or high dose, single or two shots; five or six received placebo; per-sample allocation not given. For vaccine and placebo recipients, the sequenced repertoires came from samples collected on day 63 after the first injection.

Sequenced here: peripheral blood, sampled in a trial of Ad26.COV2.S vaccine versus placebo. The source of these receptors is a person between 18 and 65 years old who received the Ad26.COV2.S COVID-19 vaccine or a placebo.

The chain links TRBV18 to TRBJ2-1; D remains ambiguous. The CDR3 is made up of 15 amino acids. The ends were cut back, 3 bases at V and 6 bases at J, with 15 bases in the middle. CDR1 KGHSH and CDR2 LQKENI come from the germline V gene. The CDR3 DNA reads TGTGCCAGCTCACCCCCGACCCCTCGGAGCAATGAGCAGTTCTTC. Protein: CASSPPTPRSNEQFF.

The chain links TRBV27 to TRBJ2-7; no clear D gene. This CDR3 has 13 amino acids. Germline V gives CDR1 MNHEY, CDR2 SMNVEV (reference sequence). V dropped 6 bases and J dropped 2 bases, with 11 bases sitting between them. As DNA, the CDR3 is TGTGCCAGCAGCCCAAGCGTTACCTACGAGCAGTACTTC. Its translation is CASSPSVTYEQYF.

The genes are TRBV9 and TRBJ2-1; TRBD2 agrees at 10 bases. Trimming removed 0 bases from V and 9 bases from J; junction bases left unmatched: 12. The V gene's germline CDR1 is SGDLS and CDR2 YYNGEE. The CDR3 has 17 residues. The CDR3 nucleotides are TGTGCCAGCAGCGTAGGTCTCCTACGAGCGGGAGGGTCTGAGCAGTTCTTC. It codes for CASSVGLLRAGGSEQFF.

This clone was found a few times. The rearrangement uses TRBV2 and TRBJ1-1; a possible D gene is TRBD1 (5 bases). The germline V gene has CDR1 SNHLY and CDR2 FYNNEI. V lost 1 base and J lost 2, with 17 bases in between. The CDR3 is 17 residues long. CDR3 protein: CASSEVGWGTPNTEAFF. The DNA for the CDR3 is TGTGCCAGCAGTGAAGTGGGGTGGGGGACCCCAAACACTGAAGCTTTCTTT.

CDR3: CASTGPGTTDTQYF. As DNA, the CDR3 is TGTGCCAGCACCGGCCCGGGGACCACAGATACGCAGTATTTT. V usage is TRBV11-2 and J usage is TRBJ2-3; D may be TRBD1 or TRBD2 (5 bases each). With 7 bases removed from V and 2 bases from J, the gap between germline ends came to 13 bases. This CDR3 has 14 residues. Germline V CDR1 and CDR2: SGHAT, FQNNGV. Together with reference TRBV11-2 and TRBJ2-3, the CDR3 gives the full variable domain: EAGVAQSPRYKIIEKRQSVAFWCNPISGHATLYWYQQILGQGPKLLIQFQNNGVVDDSQLPKDRFSAERLKGVDSTLKIQPAKLEDSAVYLCASTGPGTTDTQYFGPGTRLTVL.

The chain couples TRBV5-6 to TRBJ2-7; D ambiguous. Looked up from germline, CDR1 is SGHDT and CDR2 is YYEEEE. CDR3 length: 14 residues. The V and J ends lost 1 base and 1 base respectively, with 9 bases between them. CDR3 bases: TGTGCCAGCAGCTTGTCAGGCGCTTCCTACGAGCAGTACTTC. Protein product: CASSLSGASYEQYF.

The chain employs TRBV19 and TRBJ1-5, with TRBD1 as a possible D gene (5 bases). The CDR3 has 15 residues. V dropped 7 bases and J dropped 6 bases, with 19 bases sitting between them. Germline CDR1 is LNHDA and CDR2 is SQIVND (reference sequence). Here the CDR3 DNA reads TGTGCCAGTACCCCTGTAGGGGTTTTTTCTCAGCCCCAGCATTTT. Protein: CASTPVGVFSQPQHF.

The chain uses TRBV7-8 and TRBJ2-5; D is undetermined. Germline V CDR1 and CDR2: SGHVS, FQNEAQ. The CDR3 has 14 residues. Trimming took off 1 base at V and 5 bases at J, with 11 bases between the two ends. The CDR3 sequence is CASSLGVFMETQYF. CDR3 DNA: TGTGCCAGCAGCTTAGGAGTCTTTATGGAGACCCAGTACTTC.

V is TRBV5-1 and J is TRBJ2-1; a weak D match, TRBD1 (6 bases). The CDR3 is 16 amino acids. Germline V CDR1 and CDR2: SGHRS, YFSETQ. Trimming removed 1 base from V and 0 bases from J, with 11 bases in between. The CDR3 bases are TGCGCCAGCAGCTTGAGGACAGCCAGCTCCTACAATGAGCAGTTCTTC. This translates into CASSLRTASSYNEQFF.

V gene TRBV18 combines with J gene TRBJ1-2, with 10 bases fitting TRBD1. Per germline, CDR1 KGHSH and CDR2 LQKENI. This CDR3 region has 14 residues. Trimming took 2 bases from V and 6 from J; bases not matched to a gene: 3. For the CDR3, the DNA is TGTGCCAGCTCACCAGACAGGGGGCCTGATGGCTACACCTTC. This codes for CASSPDRGPDGYTF.

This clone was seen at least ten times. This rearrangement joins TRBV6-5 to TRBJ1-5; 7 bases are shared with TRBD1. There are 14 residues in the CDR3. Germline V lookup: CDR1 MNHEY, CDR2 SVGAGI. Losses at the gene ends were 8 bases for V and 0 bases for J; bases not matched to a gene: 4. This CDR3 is CASPRGDSNQPQHF. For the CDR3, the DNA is TGTGCCAGCCCCAGGGGGGATAGCAATCAGCCCCAGCATTTT.

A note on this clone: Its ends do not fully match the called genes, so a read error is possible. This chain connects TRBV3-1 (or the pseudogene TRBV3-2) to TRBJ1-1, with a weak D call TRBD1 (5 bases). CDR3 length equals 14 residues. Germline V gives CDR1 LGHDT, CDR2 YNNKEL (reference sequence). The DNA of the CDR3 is TGTGCCAGCAGGGGCGGGACGATGAACTCTGAAGCTTTCTTT. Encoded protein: CASRGGTMNSEAFF.

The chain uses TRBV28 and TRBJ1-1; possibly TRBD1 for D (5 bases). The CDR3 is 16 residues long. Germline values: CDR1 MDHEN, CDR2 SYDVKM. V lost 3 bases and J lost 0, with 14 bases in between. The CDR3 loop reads CASSFPPQGMNTEAFF. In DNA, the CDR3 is TGTGCCAGCAGTTTTCCCCCTCAGGGCATGAACACTGAAGCTTTCTTT.

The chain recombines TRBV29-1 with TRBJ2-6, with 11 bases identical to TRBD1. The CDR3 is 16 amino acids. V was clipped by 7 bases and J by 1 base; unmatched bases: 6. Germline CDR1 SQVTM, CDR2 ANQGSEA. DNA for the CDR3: TGCAGCGCCGGACAGGGGGCCACATCTGGGGCCAACGTCCTGACTTTC. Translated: CSAGQGATSGANVLTF.

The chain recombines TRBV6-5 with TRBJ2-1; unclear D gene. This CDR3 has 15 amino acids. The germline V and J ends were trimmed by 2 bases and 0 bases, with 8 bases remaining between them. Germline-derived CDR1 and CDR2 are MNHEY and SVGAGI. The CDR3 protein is CASSYRGSSYNEQFF. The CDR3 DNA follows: TGTGCCAGCAGTTACCGAGGTAGCTCCTACAATGAGCAGTTCTTC.

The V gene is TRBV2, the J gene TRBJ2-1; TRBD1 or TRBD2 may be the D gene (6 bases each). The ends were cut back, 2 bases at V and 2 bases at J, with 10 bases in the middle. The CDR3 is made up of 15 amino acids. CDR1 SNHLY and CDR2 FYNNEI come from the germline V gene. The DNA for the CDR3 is TGTGCCAGCAGTGAAAGGGGGGTCCCCTACAATGAGCAGTTCTTC. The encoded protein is CASSERGVPYNEQFF.

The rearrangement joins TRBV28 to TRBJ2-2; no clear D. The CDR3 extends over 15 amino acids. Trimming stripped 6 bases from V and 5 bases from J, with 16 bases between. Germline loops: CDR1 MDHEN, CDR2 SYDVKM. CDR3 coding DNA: TGTGCCAGCAGCCTCCTTAGGGAAGGGACCGGGGAGCTGTTTTTT. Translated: CASSLLREGTGELFF.

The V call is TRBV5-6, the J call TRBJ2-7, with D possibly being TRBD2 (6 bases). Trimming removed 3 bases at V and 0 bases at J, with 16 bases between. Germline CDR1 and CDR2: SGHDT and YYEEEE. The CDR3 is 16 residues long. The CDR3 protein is CASSSISGTYSYEQYF. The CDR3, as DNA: TGTGCCAGCAGCTCGATCTCCGGGACTTACTCCTACGAGCAGTACTTC.

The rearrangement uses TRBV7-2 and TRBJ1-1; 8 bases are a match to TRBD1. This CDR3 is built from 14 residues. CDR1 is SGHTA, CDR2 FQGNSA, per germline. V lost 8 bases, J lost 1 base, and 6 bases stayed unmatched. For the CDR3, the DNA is TGTGCCAGCGACCCAGGGGGCAGGAACACTGAAGCTTTCTTT. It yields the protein CASDPGGRNTEAFF. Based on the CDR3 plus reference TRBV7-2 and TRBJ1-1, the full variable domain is GAGVSQSPSNKVTEKGKDVELRCDPISGHTALYWYRQSLGQGLEFLIYFQGNSAPDKSGLPSDRFSAERTGGSVSTLTIQRTQQEDSAVYLCASDPGGRNTEAFFGQGTRLTVV.

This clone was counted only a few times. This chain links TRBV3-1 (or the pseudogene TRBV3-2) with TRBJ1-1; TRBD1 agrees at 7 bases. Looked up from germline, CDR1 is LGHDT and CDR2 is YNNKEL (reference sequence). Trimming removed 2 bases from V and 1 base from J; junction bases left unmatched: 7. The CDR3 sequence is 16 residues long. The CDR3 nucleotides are TGTGCCAGCAGCCAAAGGACTGACAGGGCGAACACTGAAGCTTTCTTT. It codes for CASSQRTDRANTEAFF.

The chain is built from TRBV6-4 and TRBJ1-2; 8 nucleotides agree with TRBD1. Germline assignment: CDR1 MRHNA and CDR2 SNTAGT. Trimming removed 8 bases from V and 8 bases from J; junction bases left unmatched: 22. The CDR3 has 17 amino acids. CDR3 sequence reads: CASSREDREKRVRGYTF. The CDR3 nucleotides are TGTGCCAGCTCCCGGGAGGACAGGGAAAAAAGGGTGAGAGGCTACACCTTC.

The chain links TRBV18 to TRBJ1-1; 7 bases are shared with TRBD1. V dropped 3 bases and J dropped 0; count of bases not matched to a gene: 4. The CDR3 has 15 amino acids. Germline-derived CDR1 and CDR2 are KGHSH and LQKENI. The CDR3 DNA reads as TGTGCCAGCTCACCTCCGGGACAGATGAACACTGAAGCTTTCTTT. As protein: CASSPPGQMNTEAFF.

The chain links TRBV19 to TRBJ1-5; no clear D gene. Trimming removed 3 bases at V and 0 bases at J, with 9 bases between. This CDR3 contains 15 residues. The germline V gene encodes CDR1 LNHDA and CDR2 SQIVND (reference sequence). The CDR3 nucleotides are TGTGCCAGTAGTATTTGGGCAACTAGCAATCAGCCCCAGCATTTT. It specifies CASSIWATSNQPQHF.

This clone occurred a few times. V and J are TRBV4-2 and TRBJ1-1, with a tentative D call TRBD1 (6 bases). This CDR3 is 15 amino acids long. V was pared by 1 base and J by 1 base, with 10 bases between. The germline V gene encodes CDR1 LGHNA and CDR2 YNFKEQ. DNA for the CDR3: TGTGCCAGCAGCCAAGCGGGACAAGCGAACACTGAAGCTTTCTTT. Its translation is CASSQAGQANTEAFF.